The sequence of this TCR beta chain was determined in a study of T cells in Graves' hyperthyroidism and ophthalmopathy. Background on the study: Staff took peripheral blood when the initial diagnosis was made, before any treatment began.

This clonotype was seen repeatedly, ten times or more. The CDR3 length is 13 residues. The V end was cut by 4 bases, the J end by 6 bases, with 11 bases between. Per the germline V gene, CDR1 is SGDLS and CDR2 is YYNGEE. From RNA transcripts, TCR beta CDR3 regions were amplified. First-round RT-PCR targeting the TCR CDR3 was performed with the HTBI primer set. One entry per CDR3 protein, called by TCRdb with MiXCR from the multiplex PCR reads. The sample holds approximately 370,000 distinct CDR3 sequences, about 18% seen once. The sample comprised blood. This receptor was taken from a woman younger than 45 with Graves' hyperthyroidism that later progressed to Graves' ophthalmopathy. The genes are TRBV9 and TRBJ2-4; D might be TRBD2 (6 bases). CDR3 protein: CASSSDGRNIQYF. As DNA, the CDR3 is TGTGCCAGCAGCTCCGACGGGAGAAACATTCAGTACTTC.